These 18 T cell receptor beta chains were sequenced from one sample in a study of blood T cell repertoires in COVID-19. Produced via immunoSEQ multiplex PCR; TCRdb's table is partial and in-frame only. This repertoire shows about 150,000 clones, about 76% found once; its top ten account for more than 7.5%. Sample: peripheral blood. The origin of the receptors is a woman between 55 and 75 years old with active or convalescent COVID-19.

The chain couples TRBV19 to TRBJ2-1; 8 positions match TRBD2. CDR3 length: 14 amino acids. CDR1 and CDR2 (germline): LNHDA, SQIVND (reference sequence). Trimming cost V 1 base and J 8 bases; bases outside gene matches: 4. This chain's CDR3 is CASSIVEREYEQFF. DNA of the CDR3: TGTGCCAGTAGTATAGTCGAGCGGGAGTATGAGCAGTTCTTC.

This clone was seen a handful of times. This rearrangement joins TRBV24-1 to TRBJ1-4, with 9 bases fitting TRBD1. The V and J ends lost 3 bases and 5 bases, in that order; junction bases with no gene match: 6. This CDR3 has 16 residues. Germline CDR1 is KGHDR and CDR2 is SFDVKD. The CDR3 region is CATSDPGQGQNEKLFF. The DNA for the CDR3 is TGTGCCACCAGTGATCCGGGACAGGGACAGAATGAAAAACTGTTTTTT.

The chain couples TRBV5-6 to TRBJ1-2; the D gene is possibly TRBD1 (5 bases). Trimming took 0 bases from V and 8 from J, leaving 14 bases between them. CDR1 SGHDT and CDR2 YYEEEE come from the germline V gene. The CDR3 loop spans 14 amino acids. This chain's CDR3 is CASSLAAGEWGYTF. For the CDR3, the DNA is TGTGCCAGCAGCTTGGCGGCGGGGGAATGGGGCTACACCTTC.

This clone was counted only a few times. V and J are TRBV24-1 and TRBJ1-4, with 8 nucleotides matching TRBD1. The CDR3 has 15 amino acids. J gave up 5 bases and V 5 bases, and 6 bases lay outside the gene matches. The V gene's germline CDR1 is KGHDR and CDR2 SFDVKD. Written as DNA, the CDR3 is TGTGCCACCAGTGCTACCGGGACAGGAAATGAAAAACTGTTTTTT. Its protein is CATSATGTGNEKLFF.

This rearrangement joins TRBV28 to TRBJ1-5; 10 bases align to TRBD1. With 7 bases clipped from V and 7 bases from J, the junction kept 10 bases outside the gene matches. Germline V CDR1 and CDR2: MDHEN, SYDVKM. This CDR3 has 15 residues. The DNA for the CDR3 is TGTGCCAGCATTCCGCTCGGGACAGGGGAGCAGCCCCAGCATTTT. Its translation: CASIPLGTGEQPQHF. Complete variable domain (other parts from reference TRBV28 and TRBJ1-5): DVKVTQSSRYLVKRTGEKVFLECVQDMDHENMFWYRQDPGLGLRLIYFSYDVKMKEKGDIPEGYSVSREKKERFSLILESASTNQTSMYLCASIPLGTGEQPQHFGDGTRLSIL.

This clone has just one count. This sequence joins TRBV5-8 and TRBJ1-6, with a weak D call TRBD1 (5 bases). The CDR3 runs to 14 residues. The V and J ends lost 0 bases and 7 bases respectively, with 8 bases between them. CDR1 is SGHTS and CDR2 is YDEGEE in the germline V gene. Written as DNA, the CDR3 is TGTGCCAGCAGCTTGGCAGGGCCGAATTCACCCCTCCACTTT. This encodes CASSLAGPNSPLHF.

The chain couples TRBV19 to TRBJ1-4; 10 bases align to TRBD1. From germline, CDR1 is LNHDA and CDR2 SQIVND (reference sequence). J gave up 0 bases and V 3 bases, and 4 bases lay outside the gene matches. The CDR3 loop spans 17 amino acids. The CDR3: CASSITGTGATNEKLFF. CDR3 DNA: TGTGCCAGTAGTATCACCGGGACAGGGGCAACTAATGAAAAACTGTTTTTT.

This chain uses TRBV10-3 with TRBJ1-5, with TRBD1 identical over 10 bases. CDR1 ENHRY and CDR2 SYGVKD come from the germline V gene. There are 15 residues in the CDR3. V shed 6 bases and J 8 bases; nucleotides not matched to a gene: 10. CDR3 sequence: CAISRRTGGEEPQHF. The CDR3 DNA sequence: TGTGCCATCAGCAGGAGGACAGGGGGTGAGGAGCCCCAGCATTTT.

The chain carries TRBV10-3 and TRBJ2-2; D might be TRBD2 (5 bases). Germline CDR1 and CDR2: ENHRY and SYGVKD. The CDR3 contains 14 residues. V lost 0 bases and J 5 bases, leaving 7 bases between the germline ends. The CDR3 region is CAISESGETGELFF. DNA for the CDR3: TGTGCCATCAGTGAGTCGGGAGAGACCGGGGAGCTGTTTTTT.

The CDR3 bases are TGTGCCAGCAGTATCCCGGGTCAGCCCCAGCATTTT. As protein: CASSIPGQPQHF. V and J are TRBV28 and TRBJ1-5; D is unclear. Trimming took 5 bases from V and 6 from J, leaving 8 bases between them. This CDR3 region has 12 residues. The germline V gene has CDR1 MDHEN and CDR2 SYDVKM.

This rearrangement joins TRBV2 to TRBJ1-2; D is perhaps TRBD1 (5 bases). CDR1 is SNHLY and CDR2 is FYNNEI in the germline V gene. The CDR3 is 13 amino acids. V shed 8 bases and J shed 3 bases, with 13 bases lying between them. DNA of the CDR3: TGTGCCAGCGGGCCGACAGATGACTATGGCTACACCTTC. Residues: CASGPTDDYGYTF.

This clone has just one count. CDR3 region: CASTTTGTGGFGYTF. CDR3 in DNA: TGTGCCAGCACCACGACCGGGACAGGGGGCTTTGGCTACACCTTC. The chain uses TRBV21-1 and TRBJ1-2; the DNA was not used to check the table's D call, TRBD1. TRBV21-1 is assigned pseudogene status. The CDR3 extends over 15 amino acids.

The chain couples TRBV30 to TRBJ1-6, with 7 bases aligning to TRBD1. The length of the CDR3 is 12 residues. Germline CDR1 and CDR2: GTSNPN and SVGIG (reference sequence). V was pared by 5 bases and J by 10 bases, with 5 bases of the junction left unmatched. CDR3 residues: CAWARGRSPLHF. In nucleotides, the CDR3 is TGTGCCTGGGCCAGGGGGAGGTCACCCCTCCACTTT. Filled out from reference TRBV30 and TRBJ1-6, the complete variable domain reads SQTIHQWPATLVQPVGSPLSLECTVEGTSNPNLYWYRQAAGRGLQLLFYSVGIGQISSEVPQNLSASRPQDRQFILSSKKLLLSDSGFYLCAWARGRSPLHFGNGTRLTVT.

A few counts support this clone. The CDR3 nucleotides read TGTGCCACCAGTGATAGAACTAGCGGGGGTGGTAGAAATGAGCAGTTCTTC. It yields the protein CATSDRTSGGGRNEQFF. The gene calls are TRBV24-1 and TRBJ2-1, with 11 bases identical to TRBD2. Germline CDR1 is KGHDR and CDR2 is SFDVKD. After removal of 3 bases from V and 7 bases from J, the junction contained 10 bases not matched to a gene. CDR3 length equals 17 residues.

V and J are TRBV28 and TRBJ1-5; 7 bases map to TRBD1. The ends lost 3 bases at V and 5 bases at J; junction bases unmatched: 1. CDR1 MDHEN and CDR2 SYDVKM come from the germline V gene. The CDR3 runs 13 residues. CDR3 nucleotide sequence: TGTGCCAGCAGTTTGCAGGGGGATCAGCCCCAGCATTTT. This sequence encodes CASSLQGDQPQHF.

The V and J genes are TRBV7-2 and TRBJ2-1; perhaps TRBD2 as D (7 bases). Germline lookup yields CDR1 SGHTA and CDR2 FQGNSA. V was cut by 1 base and J by 3 bases, with 13 bases left in between. CDR3 length: 16 residues. The DNA of the CDR3 is TGTGCCAGCAGCTTAGTTGGGGGGGCCTACTACAATGAGCAGTTCTTC. It specifies CASSLVGGAYYNEQFF.

This clone was found once. The CDR3 here is CASIPATYVGYGYTF. The CDR3 DNA is TGTGCCAGCATTCCGGCGACCTATGTCGGGTATGGCTACACCTTC. The gene calls are TRBV6-5 and TRBJ1-2; D call uncertain. This CDR3 comprises 15 residues. Germline CDR1 MNHEY, CDR2 SVGAGI. Trimming took 7 bases from V and 5 from J, leaving 20 bases between them.

The chain combines TRBV7-2 with TRBJ1-3, with unresolved D. V was trimmed by 5 bases and J by 4 bases, leaving 12 bases between them. Germline CDR1 is SGHTA and CDR2 is FQGNSA. This CDR3 contains 14 residues. CDR3 in DNA: TGTGCCAGCAGCCCTCGGGGAGGCGGAAACACCATATATTTT. Translation gives CASSPRGGGNTIYF.